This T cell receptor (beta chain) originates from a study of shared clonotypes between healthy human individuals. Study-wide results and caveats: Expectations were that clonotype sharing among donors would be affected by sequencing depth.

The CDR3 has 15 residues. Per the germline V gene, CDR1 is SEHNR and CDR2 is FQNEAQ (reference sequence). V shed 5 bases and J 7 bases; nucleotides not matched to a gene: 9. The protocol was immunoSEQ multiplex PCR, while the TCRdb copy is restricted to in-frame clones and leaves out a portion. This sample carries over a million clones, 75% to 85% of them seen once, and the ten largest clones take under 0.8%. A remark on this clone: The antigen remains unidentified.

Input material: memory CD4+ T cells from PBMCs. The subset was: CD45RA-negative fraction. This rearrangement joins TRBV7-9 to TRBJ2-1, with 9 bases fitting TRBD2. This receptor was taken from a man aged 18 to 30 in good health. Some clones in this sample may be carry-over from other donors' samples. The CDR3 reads CASSHSGSAGNEQFF. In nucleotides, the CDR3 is TGTGCCAGCAGCCATAGCGGGAGCGCTGGGAATGAGCAGTTCTTC. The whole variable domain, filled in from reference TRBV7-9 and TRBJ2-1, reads DTGVSQNPRHKITKRGQNVTFRCDPISEHNRLYWYRQTLGQGPEFLTYFQNEAQLEKSRLLSDRFSAERPKGSFSTLEIQRTEQGDSAMYLCASSHSGSAGNEQFFGPGTRLTVL.